The clone carrying this T cell receptor beta chain was picked up a small number of times. Its antigen is not identified. Trimming took 3 bases from V and 1 from J, leaving 15 bases between them. Germline V gene sequence: CDR1 SQVTM, CDR2 ANQGSEA. The CDR3 totals 15 residues. The sample belongs to a study of early T cells in non-severe SARS-CoV-2 infection. Study context: The study sequenced bulk RNA from unsorted whole blood, with chains unpaired.

Unique molecular identifiers were attached to individual cDNA molecules. MiXCR, run by TCRdb on the 5' RACE reads, gives a single entry per CDR3 protein. The sample includes over 80,000 distinct CDR3 sequences, 11% to 15% of them seen just once. Study observations and caveats: Matches to VDJdb favored anti-spike CD8 responses and missed private and CD4 specificities.

The specimen sequenced was whole blood. The receptor's source is an adult who was a healthcare worker with PCR-confirmed SARS-CoV-2 infection or an uninfected control (not recorded which). The rearrangement links TRBV29-1 to TRBJ1-2; D unclear. The chain's CDR3 is CSVDSGTALNYGYTF. The CDR3, as DNA: TGCAGCGTTGATTCAGGTACAGCCCTTAACTATGGCTACACCTTC.